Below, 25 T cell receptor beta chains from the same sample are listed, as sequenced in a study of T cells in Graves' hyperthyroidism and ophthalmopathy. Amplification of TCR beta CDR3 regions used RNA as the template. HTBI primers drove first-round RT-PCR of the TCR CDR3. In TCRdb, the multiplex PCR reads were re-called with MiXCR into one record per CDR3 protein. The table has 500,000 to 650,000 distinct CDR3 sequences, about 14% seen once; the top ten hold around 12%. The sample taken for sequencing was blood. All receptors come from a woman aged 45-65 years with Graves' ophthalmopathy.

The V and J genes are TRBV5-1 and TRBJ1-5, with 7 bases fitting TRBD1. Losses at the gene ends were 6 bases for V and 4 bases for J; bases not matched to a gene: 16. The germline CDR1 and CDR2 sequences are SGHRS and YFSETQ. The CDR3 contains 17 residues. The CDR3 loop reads CASTRPLVQGENQPQHF. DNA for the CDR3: TGCGCCAGCACCCGACCCCTGGTCCAGGGGGAGAATCAGCCCCAGCATTTT.

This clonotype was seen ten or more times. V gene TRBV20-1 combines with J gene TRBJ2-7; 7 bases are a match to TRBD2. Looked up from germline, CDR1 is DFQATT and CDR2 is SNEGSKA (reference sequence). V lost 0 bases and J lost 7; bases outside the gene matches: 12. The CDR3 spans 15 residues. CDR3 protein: CSARERGGVLGEQYF. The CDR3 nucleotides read TGCAGTGCTAGAGAAAGGGGAGGGGTTTTAGGAGAGCAGTACTTC.

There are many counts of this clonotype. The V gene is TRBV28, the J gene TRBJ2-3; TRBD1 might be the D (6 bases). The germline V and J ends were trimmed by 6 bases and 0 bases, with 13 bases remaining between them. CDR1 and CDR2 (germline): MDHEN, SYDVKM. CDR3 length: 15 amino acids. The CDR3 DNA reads TGTGCCAGCAGCCGTGACAGGCGTAGCACAGATACGCAGTATTTT. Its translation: CASSRDRRSTDTQYF.

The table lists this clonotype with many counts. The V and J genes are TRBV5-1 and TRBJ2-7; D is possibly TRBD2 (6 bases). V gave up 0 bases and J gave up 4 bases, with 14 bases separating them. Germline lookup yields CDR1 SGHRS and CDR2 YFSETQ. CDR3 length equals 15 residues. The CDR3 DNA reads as TGCGCCAGCAGCTTGGTTGCTAGCGAAGCTTACGAGCAGTACTTC. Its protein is CASSLVASEAYEQYF.

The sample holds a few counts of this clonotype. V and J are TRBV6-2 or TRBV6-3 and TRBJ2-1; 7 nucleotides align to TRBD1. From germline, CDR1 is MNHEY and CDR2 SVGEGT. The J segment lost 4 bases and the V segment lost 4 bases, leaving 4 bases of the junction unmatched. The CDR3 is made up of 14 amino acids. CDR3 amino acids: CASSWGQTYNEQFF. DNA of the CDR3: TGTGCCAGCAGTTGGGGACAGACATACAATGAGCAGTTCTTC.

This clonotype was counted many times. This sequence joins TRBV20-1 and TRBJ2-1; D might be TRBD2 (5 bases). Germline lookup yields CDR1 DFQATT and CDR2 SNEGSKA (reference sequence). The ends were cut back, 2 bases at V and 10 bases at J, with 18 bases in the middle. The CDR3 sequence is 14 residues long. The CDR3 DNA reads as TGCAGTGCTAGACCAGGACTCCAACGATCGGAGCAGTTCTTC. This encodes CSARPGLQRSEQFF.

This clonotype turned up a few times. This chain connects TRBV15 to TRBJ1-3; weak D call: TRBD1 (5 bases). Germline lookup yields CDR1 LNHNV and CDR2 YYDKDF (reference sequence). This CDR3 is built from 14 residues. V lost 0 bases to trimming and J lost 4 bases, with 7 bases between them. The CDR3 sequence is CATSREGQGNTIYF. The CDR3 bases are TGTGCCACCAGCAGAGAAGGACAAGGAAACACCATATATTTT.

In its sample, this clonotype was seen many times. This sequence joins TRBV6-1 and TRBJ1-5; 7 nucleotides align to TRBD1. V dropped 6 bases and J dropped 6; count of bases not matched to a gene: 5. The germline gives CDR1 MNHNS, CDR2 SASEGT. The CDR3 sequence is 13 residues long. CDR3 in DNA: TGTGCCAGCAGCCCGACAGGGCTTCAGCCCCAGCATTTT. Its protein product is CASSPTGLQPQHF.

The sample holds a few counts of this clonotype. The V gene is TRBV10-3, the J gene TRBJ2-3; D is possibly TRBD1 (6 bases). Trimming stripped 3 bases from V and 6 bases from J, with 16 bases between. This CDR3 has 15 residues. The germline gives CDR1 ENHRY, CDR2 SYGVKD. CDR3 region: CAISERAGAPDTQYF. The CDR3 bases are TGTGCCATCAGTGAAAGGGCAGGGGCCCCGGATACGCAGTATTTT.

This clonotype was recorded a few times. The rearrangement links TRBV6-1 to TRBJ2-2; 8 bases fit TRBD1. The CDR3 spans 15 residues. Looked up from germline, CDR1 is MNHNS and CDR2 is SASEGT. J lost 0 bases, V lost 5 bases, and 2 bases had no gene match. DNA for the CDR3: TGTGCCAGCAGTATGGACAGGGCGAACACCGGGGAGCTGTTTTTT. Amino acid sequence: CASSMDRANTGELFF.

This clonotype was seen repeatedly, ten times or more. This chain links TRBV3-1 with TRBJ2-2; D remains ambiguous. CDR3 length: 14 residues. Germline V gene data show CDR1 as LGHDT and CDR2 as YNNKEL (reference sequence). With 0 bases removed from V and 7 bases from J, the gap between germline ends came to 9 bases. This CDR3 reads CASSQDGFIGELFF. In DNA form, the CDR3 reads TGTGCCAGCAGCCAAGATGGATTCATCGGGGAGCTGTTTTTT.

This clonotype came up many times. The CDR3 spells CASSPRSDRVYEQYF. Here the CDR3 DNA reads TGTGCCAGCAGTCCCCGTAGCGACAGGGTGTACGAGCAGTACTTC. The chain links TRBV28 to TRBJ2-7; 7 bases are shared with TRBD1. CDR3 length: 15 residues. Germline loops: CDR1 MDHEN, CDR2 SYDVKM. With V trimmed by 5 bases and J by 4 bases, 11 bases remained unmatched.

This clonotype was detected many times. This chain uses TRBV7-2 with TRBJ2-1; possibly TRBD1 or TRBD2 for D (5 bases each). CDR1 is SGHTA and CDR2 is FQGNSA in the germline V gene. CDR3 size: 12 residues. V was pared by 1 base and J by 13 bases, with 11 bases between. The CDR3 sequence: CASSLGRDLQFF. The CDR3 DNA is TGTGCCAGCAGCTTAGGTCGGGACCTCCAGTTCTTC.

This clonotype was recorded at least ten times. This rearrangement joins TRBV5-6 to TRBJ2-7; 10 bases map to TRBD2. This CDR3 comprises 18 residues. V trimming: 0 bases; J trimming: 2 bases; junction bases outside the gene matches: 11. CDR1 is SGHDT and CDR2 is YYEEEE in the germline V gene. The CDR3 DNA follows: TGTGCCAGCAGCTTGGTCTACCCAAGGACTAGCGGAACCTACGAGCAGTACTTC. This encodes CASSLVYPRTSGTYEQYF.

The CDR3 reads CASSLWGRVNTGELFF. DNA for the CDR3: TGTGCCAGCAGTTTATGGGGGAGGGTGAACACCGGGGAGCTGTTTTTT. The chain recombines TRBV28 with TRBJ2-2, with 7 bases fitting TRBD2. CDR3 length equals 16 residues. CDR1 and CDR2 from the germline V gene are MDHEN and SYDVKM. V lost 0 bases, J lost 1 base, and 2 bases stayed unmatched.

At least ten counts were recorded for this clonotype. CDR3 protein: CASSLGYLNEQYF. The CDR3 nucleotides are TGTGCCAGCAGCTTAGGATACCTCAACGAGCAGTACTTC. V and J are TRBV7-3 and TRBJ2-7, with no clear D. CDR1 and CDR2 (germline): SGHTA, FQGTGA. This CDR3 contains 13 residues. With 2 bases removed from V and 5 bases from J, the gap between germline ends came to 10 bases.

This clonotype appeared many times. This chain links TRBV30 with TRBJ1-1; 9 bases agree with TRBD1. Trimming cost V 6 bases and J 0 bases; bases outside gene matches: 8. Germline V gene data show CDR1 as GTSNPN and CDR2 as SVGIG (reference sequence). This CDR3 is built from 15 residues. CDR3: CACGTGRPMNTEAFF. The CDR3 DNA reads TGTGCCTGTGGGACAGGGCGTCCTATGAACACTGAAGCTTTCTTT.

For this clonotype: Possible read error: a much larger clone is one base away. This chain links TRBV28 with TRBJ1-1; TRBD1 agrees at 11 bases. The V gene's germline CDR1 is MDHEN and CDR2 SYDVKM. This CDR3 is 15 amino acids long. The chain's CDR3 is CASSYGQGAKTGAFF. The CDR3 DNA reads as TGTGCCAGCAGCTATGGACAGGGGGCGAAGACTGGAGCTTTCTTT.

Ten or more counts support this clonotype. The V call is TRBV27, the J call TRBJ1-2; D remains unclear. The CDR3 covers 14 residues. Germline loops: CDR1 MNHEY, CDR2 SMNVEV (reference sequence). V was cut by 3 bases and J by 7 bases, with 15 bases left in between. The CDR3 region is CASSFGPVGGGYTF. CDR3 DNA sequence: TGTGCCAGCAGTTTTGGCCCAGTTGGTGGTGGCTACACCTTC.

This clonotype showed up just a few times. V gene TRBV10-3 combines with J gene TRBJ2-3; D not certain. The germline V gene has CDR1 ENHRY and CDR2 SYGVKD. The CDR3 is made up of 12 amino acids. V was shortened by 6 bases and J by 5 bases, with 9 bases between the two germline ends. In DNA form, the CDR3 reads TGTGCCATCAGCCCAGTTGGAGATACGCAGTATTTT. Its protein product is CAISPVGDTQYF.

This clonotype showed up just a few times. CDR3 sequence (DNA): TGTGCCAGCAGATTCACTAGCGGGGACTTTACAGATACGCAGTATTTT. This translates into CASRFTSGDFTDTQYF. The genes are TRBV6-2 or TRBV6-3 and TRBJ2-3; 10 bases match TRBD2. Per germline, CDR1 MNHEY and CDR2 SVGEGT. This CDR3 has 16 amino acids. Trimming at V came to 6 bases and at J to 3 bases, leaving 9 bases not matched to a gene.

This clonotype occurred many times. CDR3 sequence reads: CSAGLALQETQYF. CDR3 coding DNA: TGCAGTGCGGGACTAGCCCTCCAAGAGACCCAGTACTTC. The chain uses TRBV20-1 and TRBJ2-5, with TRBD2 identical over 9 bases. Germline V gives CDR1 DFQATT, CDR2 SNEGSKA (reference sequence). The CDR3 is 13 amino acids. Germline trimming cut 6 bases from V and 1 base from J; bases unmatched to any gene: 3.

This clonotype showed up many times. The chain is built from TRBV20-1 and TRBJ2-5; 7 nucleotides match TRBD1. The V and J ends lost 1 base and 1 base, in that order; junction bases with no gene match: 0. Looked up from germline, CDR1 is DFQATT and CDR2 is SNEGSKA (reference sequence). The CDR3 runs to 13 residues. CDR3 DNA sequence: TGCAGTGCTAGAGGGGACAGCCAAGAGACCCAGTACTTC. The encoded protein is CSARGDSQETQYF.

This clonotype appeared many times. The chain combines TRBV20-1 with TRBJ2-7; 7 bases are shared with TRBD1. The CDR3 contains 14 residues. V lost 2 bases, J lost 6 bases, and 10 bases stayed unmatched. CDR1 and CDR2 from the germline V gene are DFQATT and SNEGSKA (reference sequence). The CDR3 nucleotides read TGCAGTGCTAGACAGGGTCACAGGGGATCCGAGCAGTACTTC. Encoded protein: CSARQGHRGSEQYF.

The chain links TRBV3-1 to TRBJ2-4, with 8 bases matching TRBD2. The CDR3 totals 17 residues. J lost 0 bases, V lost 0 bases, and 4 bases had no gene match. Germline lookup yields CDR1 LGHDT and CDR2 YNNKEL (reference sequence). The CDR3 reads CASSQDRSGGAKNIQYF. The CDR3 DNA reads TGTGCCAGCAGCCAAGATCGCAGCGGGGGAGCCAAAAACATTCAGTACTTC.